Shown below are 29 T cell receptor beta chains from a single sample sequenced in a study of cytomegalovirus exposure and HLA in healthy donors. The PCR made use of 60 Vbeta and 13 Jbeta primers. TCRdb keeps only in-frame clones here, not all; method: immunoSEQ multiplex PCR. The table includes about 140,000 clones, over 60% detected once. The material sequenced was PBMCs. The source is a male donor in good health and CMV-seropositive.

This clone has a handful of counts. The chain recombines TRBV6-1 with TRBJ2-7; TRBD1 might be the D (6 bases). CDR3 length: 18 residues. The germline gives CDR1 MNHNS, CDR2 SASEGT. The V gene lost 0 bases and the J gene lost 0 bases, with 18 bases spanning the gap. The CDR3 DNA sequence: TGTGCCAGCAGTGAAGCGACCGACCCCGGGACATTCTCCTACGAGCAGTACTTC. Encoded protein: CASSEATDPGTFSYEQYF.

The chain links TRBV9 to TRBJ2-3, with 7 bases fitting TRBD2. The CDR3 is made up of 15 amino acids. With 7 bases clipped from V and 1 base from J, the junction kept 9 bases outside the gene matches. CDR1 SGDLS and CDR2 YYNGEE come from the germline V gene. The CDR3 DNA follows: TGTGCCAGCTATGGGGGGGATCGTGGCACAGATACGCAGTATTTT. This gives the protein CASYGGDRGTDTQYF.

This chain joins TRBV12-2 and TRBJ2-1; whether TRBD2, the table's D call, matches the DNA was not checked. TRBV12-2 is designated a pseudogene. The CDR3 has 15 residues. The DNA for the CDR3 is TGTGCAAGTCGCTTAGTCTTAGCGGGAGAGGGTGAGCAGTTCTTC. This gives the protein CASRLVLAGEGEQFF.

On this clone: One end of the junction does not line up with germline, which may come from a read error. The chain recombines TRBV29-1 with TRBJ2-1, with D possibly being TRBD2 (5 bases). The CDR3 spans 15 residues. Germline assignment: CDR1 SQVTM and CDR2 ANQGSEA. CDR3 protein: CSVEAPRETYNEQFF. CDR3 bases: TGCAGTGTTGAAGCCCCCCGGGAAACCTACAATGAGCAGTTCTTC.

The sample holds a few counts of this clone. The chain links TRBV2 to TRBJ1-5; tentative D call: TRBD1 (5 bases). Per germline, CDR1 SNHLY and CDR2 FYNNEI. With 8 bases removed from V and 8 bases from J, the gap between germline ends came to 22 bases. CDR3 size: 15 residues. The CDR3 region is CASGRTGTTEEPQHF. The CDR3 region has the DNA TGTGCCAGCGGTAGGACCGGGACTACAGAGGAGCCCCAGCATTTT. Variable domain in full (rest from reference TRBV2 and TRBJ1-5): EPEVTQTPSHQVTQMGQEVILRCVPISNHLYFYWYRQILGQKVEFLVSFYNNEISEKSEIFDDQFSVERPDGSNFTLKIRSTKLEDSAMYFCASGRTGTTEEPQHFGDGTRLSIL.

V and J are TRBV4-3 and TRBJ2-3; D remains ambiguous. The CDR3 covers 14 residues. Germline CDR1 reads LGHNA; CDR2 reads YSLEER. Trimming shortened V by 0 bases and J by 1 base, and 5 bases separated the two germline ends. CDR3 protein: CASSQEGRTDTQYF. The CDR3 DNA reads as TGCGCCAGCAGCCAAGAGGGCCGCACAGATACGCAGTATTTT.

The chain couples TRBV19 to TRBJ2-1; no definite D call. Trimming pared 7 bases from V and 5 bases from J, leaving 12 bases between. The germline CDR1 and CDR2 sequences are LNHDA and SQIVND (reference sequence). The CDR3 contains 13 residues. The CDR3 coding sequence is TGTGCCAGTAACTTTCGACTCCACAATGAGCAGTTCTTC. Translation: CASNFRLHNEQFF.

This clone is a singleton in its sample. The chain recombines TRBV19 with TRBJ1-6; D ambiguous. CDR1 is LNHDA, CDR2 SQIVND, per germline (reference sequence). The CDR3 is made up of 12 amino acids. With 6 bases removed from V and 4 bases from J, the gap between germline ends came to 4 bases. In nucleotides, the CDR3 is TGTGCCAGTAGCGAGTATAATTCACCCCTCCACTTT. Protein: CASSEYNSPLHF.

This chain uses TRBV5-1 with TRBJ2-5; 9 bases align to TRBD2. Germline-derived CDR1 and CDR2 are SGHRS and YFSETQ. The CDR3 length is 17 residues. V dropped 0 bases and J dropped 2; count of bases not matched to a gene: 8. CDR3 in DNA: TGCGCCAGCAGCTTGGGGGGTCCGCTAGCGGGACAAGAGACCCAGTACTTC. Its translation is CASSLGGPLAGQETQYF. Using reference TRBV5-1 and TRBJ2-5 for the parts outside the CDR3, the full variable domain is KAGVTQTPRYLIKTRGQQVTLSCSPISGHRSVSWYQQTPGQGLQFLFEYFSETQRNKGNFPGRFSGRQFSNSRSEMNVSTLELGDSALYLCASSLGGPLAGQETQYFGPGTRLLVL.

This clone appeared once. The J gene is TRBJ2-5, the V gene TRBV5-1; TRBD2 aligns across 10 bases. Germline CDR1 reads SGHRS; CDR2 reads YFSETQ. The CDR3 contains 17 residues. Trimming took 0 bases from V and 0 from J; bases not matched to a gene: 5. Here the CDR3 reads CASSLGVTSGYQETQYF. The CDR3 DNA reads TGCGCCAGCAGCTTGGGAGTGACTAGCGGGTACCAAGAGACCCAGTACTTC.

This sequence joins TRBV7-3 and TRBJ2-1; D perhaps matches TRBD1 (5 bases). This CDR3 contains 16 residues. Trimming removed 1 base from V and 4 bases from J, with 14 bases in between. Germline V gene lookup returns CDR1 SGHTA and CDR2 FQGTGA. The CDR3 loop reads CASSLRPSPGYNEQFF. In DNA, the CDR3 is TGTGCCAGCAGCTTAAGGCCCAGCCCAGGGTACAATGAGCAGTTCTTC.

This clone came up a few times. The chain recombines TRBV14 with TRBJ2-7; TRBD2 matches at 13 bases. V lost 7 bases to trimming and J lost 1 base; unmatched junction nucleotides: 13. Germline V CDR1 and CDR2: SGHDN, FVKESK. This CDR3 contains 18 residues. For the CDR3, the DNA is TGTGCCAGCATACATCCGACTAGCGGGGGGCTTAGATCCTACGAGCAGTACTTC. Protein sequence: CASIHPTSGGLRSYEQYF.

This clone turned up a few times. The chain carries TRBV28 and TRBJ1-2, with 7 bases identical to TRBD1. The CDR3 is 14 residues long. The trim removed 4 bases at V and 3 bases at J, leaving 5 bases unmatched. Germline CDR1 reads MDHEN; CDR2 reads SYDVKM. The CDR3 sequence is CASSYPGTDYGYTF. Here the CDR3 DNA reads TGTGCCAGCAGTTACCCCGGGACAGACTATGGCTACACCTTC.

The chain recombines TRBV7-9 with TRBJ2-6, with a possible D match to TRBD1 (6 bases). Between the trimmed V and J ends, which lost 5 bases and 1 base, there was a span of 9 bases. CDR1 SEHNR and CDR2 FQNEAQ come from the germline V gene (reference sequence). The length of the CDR3 is 15 residues. CDR3 bases: TGTGCCAGCAGCAAACAGGGATCTGGGGCCAACGTCCTGACTTTC. This gives the protein CASSKQGSGANVLTF. Based on the CDR3 plus reference TRBV7-9 and TRBJ2-6, the full variable domain is DTGVSQNPRHKITKRGQNVTFRCDPISEHNRLYWYRQTLGQGPEFLTYFQNEAQLEKSRLLSDRFSAERPKGSFSTLEIQRTEQGDSAMYLCASSKQGSGANVLTFGAGSRLTVL.

J is TRBJ2-1 and V is TRBV14; 10 positions agree with TRBD2. Trimming cost V 4 bases and J 7 bases; bases outside gene matches: 10. The CDR3 spans 16 residues. CDR1 is SGHDN and CDR2 is FVKESK in the germline V gene. The CDR3 nucleotides are TGTGCCAGCAGCCCCTTCCTAGCGGGAGCAATAAATGAGCAGTTCTTC. This gives the protein CASSPFLAGAINEQFF.

The sample holds a few counts of this clone. The V gene is TRBV6-1, the J gene TRBJ1-3, with TRBD1 matching 8 bases. The CDR3 is 15 amino acids. V lost 5 bases and J lost 2; bases outside the gene matches: 5. Germline V gives CDR1 MNHNS, CDR2 SASEGT. The CDR3 DNA is TGTGCCAGCAGTTCCCAGACAGGGGCTGGAAACACCATATATTTT. It codes for CASSSQTGAGNTIYF.

J is TRBJ2-1 and V is TRBV2, with TRBD2 matching 10 bases. V lost 2 bases, J lost 6 bases, and 7 bases stayed unmatched. This CDR3 has 16 amino acids. CDR1 is SNHLY, CDR2 FYNNEI, per germline. The CDR3 protein is CASSEWGTSAPNEQFF. The CDR3 bases are TGTGCCAGCAGTGAATGGGGGACTAGCGCCCCCAATGAGCAGTTCTTC. The full variable domain, in which reference TRBV2 and TRBJ2-1 provide the parts outside the CDR3, is EPEVTQTPSHQVTQMGQEVILRCVPISNHLYFYWYRQILGQKVEFLVSFYNNEISEKSEIFDDQFSVERPDGSNFTLKIRSTKLEDSAMYFCASSEWGTSAPNEQFFGPGTRLTVL.

This chain connects TRBV4-1 to TRBJ2-1, with unresolved D. Trimming removed 0 bases from V and 4 bases from J, with 13 bases in between. The CDR3 contains 16 residues. Germline CDR1 and CDR2: MGHRA and YSYEKL. CDR3: CASSQDPADSYNEQFF. As DNA, the CDR3 is TGCGCCAGCAGCCAAGATCCCGCAGACTCGTACAATGAGCAGTTCTTC.

The V call is TRBV5-1, the J call TRBJ2-7; D not resolved. CDR1 is SGHRS and CDR2 is YFSETQ in the germline V gene. The length of the CDR3 is 14 residues. V was shortened by 3 bases and J by 1 base, with 11 bases between the two germline ends. The CDR3 is CASSSDSASYEQYF. CDR3 coding DNA: TGCGCCAGCAGCTCAGACTCCGCTTCCTACGAGCAGTACTTC.

The chain recombines TRBV19 with TRBJ2-6; D is perhaps TRBD1 (6 bases). The length of the CDR3 is 18 residues. Germline CDR1 and CDR2: LNHDA and SQIVND (reference sequence). V was shortened by 7 bases and J by 0 bases, with 19 bases between the two germline ends. The CDR3 DNA reads as TGTGCCAGTACCGCTAGGACAGTTCTAGTCTCTGGGGCCAACGTCCTGACTTTC. It codes for CASTARTVLVSGANVLTF.

The rearrangement links TRBV28 to TRBJ2-5; tentatively, D is TRBD2 (6 bases). The V gene's germline CDR1 is MDHEN and CDR2 SYDVKM. The V gene lost 5 bases and the J gene lost 5 bases, with 15 bases spanning the gap. CDR3 length: 14 amino acids. In nucleotides, the CDR3 is TGTGCCAGCAGTCGCAGGGCAGGGAGGGAGACCCAGTACTTC. This gives the protein CASSRRAGRETQYF. The whole variable domain, filled in from reference TRBV28 and TRBJ2-5, reads DVKVTQSSRYLVKRTGEKVFLECVQDMDHENMFWYRQDPGLGLRLIYFSYDVKMKEKGDIPEGYSVSREKKERFSLILESASTNQTSMYLCASSRRAGRETQYFGPGTRLLVL.

The V call is TRBV27, the J call TRBJ2-7, with D maybe TRBD2 (6 bases). Germline-derived CDR1 and CDR2 are MNHEY and SMNVEV (reference sequence). The CDR3 contains 15 residues. Trimming cost V 5 bases and J 3 bases, with 17 bases left between them. For the CDR3, the DNA is TGTGCCAGCAGTACGACACGCTCGGGGGACTACGAGCAGTACTTC. It codes for CASSTTRSGDYEQYF.

The chain couples TRBV7-6 to TRBJ2-3; D perhaps matches TRBD1 (6 bases). From germline, CDR1 is SGHVS and CDR2 FNYEAQ. This CDR3 region has 14 residues. V dropped 6 bases and J dropped 0 bases, with 10 bases sitting between them. CDR3 in DNA: TGTGCCAGCAGGCCCGGACAGAGCACAGATACGCAGTATTTT. Residues: CASRPGQSTDTQYF.

The V gene is TRBV7-9, the J gene TRBJ2-1, with 7 nucleotides matching TRBD2. The length of the CDR3 is 18 residues. Germline V gives CDR1 SEHNR, CDR2 FQNEAQ (reference sequence). V shed 3 bases, J shed 0 bases, and the junction held 11 bases outside the gene matches. CDR3 sequence: CASSFGSSGLSSYNEQFF. CDR3 DNA sequence: TGTGCCAGCAGCTTTGGGTCTAGCGGACTAAGCTCCTACAATGAGCAGTTCTTC.

The gene calls are TRBV30 and TRBJ2-1; D gene uncertain. CDR1 is GTSNPN, CDR2 SVGIG, per germline (reference sequence). This CDR3 comprises 11 residues. V lost 7 bases, J lost 4 bases, and 8 bases lay in between. The CDR3 DNA sequence: TGTGCCTCGCGCGAGTACAATGAGCAGTTCTTC. Amino acid sequence: CASREYNEQFF. Complete variable domain (other parts from reference TRBV30 and TRBJ2-1): SQTIHQWPATLVQPVGSPLSLECTVEGTSNPNLYWYRQAAGRGLQLLFYSVGIGQISSEVPQNLSASRPQDRQFILSSKKLLLSDSGFYLCASREYNEQFFGPGTRLTVL.

The genes are TRBV2 and TRBJ2-7; 10 nucleotides line up with TRBD1. V was pared by 7 bases and J by 4 bases, with 7 bases of the junction left unmatched. CDR3 length: 14 residues. Germline loops: CDR1 SNHLY, CDR2 FYNNEI. This chain's CDR3 is CASIPGQGRYEQYF. In DNA, the CDR3 is TGTGCCAGCATTCCGGGACAGGGGCGATACGAGCAGTACTTC.

This chain uses TRBV30 with TRBJ2-3; 9 bases line up with TRBD1. The germline V gene encodes CDR1 GTSNPN and CDR2 SVGIG (reference sequence). This CDR3 spans 14 amino acids. J gave up 6 bases and V 2 bases, and 6 bases lay outside the gene matches. In nucleotides, the CDR3 is TGTGCCTGGAGTCCTGGACAGGGGATTGATACGCAGTATTTT. Its protein is CAWSPGQGIDTQYF.

The chain joins TRBV2 to TRBJ1-2, with D possibly matching TRBD1 (6 bases). This CDR3 has 12 residues. CDR1 is SNHLY, CDR2 FYNNEI, per germline. V was cut by 7 bases and J by 4 bases, with 10 bases left in between. CDR3 coding DNA: TGTGCCAGCACCTCGACAGGCTATGGCTACACCTTC. Encoded protein: CASTSTGYGYTF.

V usage is TRBV14 and J usage is TRBJ2-7; 7 bases agree with TRBD2. The CDR3 covers 19 residues. V trimming: 2 bases; J trimming: 3 bases; junction bases outside the gene matches: 19. Germline V lookup: CDR1 SGHDN, CDR2 FVKESK. The CDR3 nucleotides read TGTGCCAGCAGCCAATCTTCTCCTAGCGGCACGGGATTCGGCTACGAGCAGTACTTC. This sequence encodes CASSQSSPSGTGFGYEQYF.